The clone carrying this T cell receptor (beta chain) turned up a few times. TCRdb re-called the RT-PCR reads with MiXCR, one entry per CDR3 protein. Of hundreds of thousands of distinct CDR3 sequences listed, 14% are singletons. The source material was memory CD4+ T cells from blood. The sequence was collected from a female donor in good health, serving as a healthy control.

This CDR3 reads CSASTGLHYEQYF. The CDR3 DNA sequence: TGCAGTGCTTCAACCGGGCTACACTACGAGCAGTACTTC. The V call is TRBV20-1, the J call TRBJ2-7, with D hard to call. The CDR3 spans 13 residues. The V gene lost 5 bases and the J gene lost 3 bases, with 14 bases spanning the gap. Per germline, CDR1 DFQATT and CDR2 SNEGSKA (reference sequence).